The rows below give T cell receptor beta chains drawn from one sample of a study of CD8 T cells in Susac syndrome. TCRdb reprocessed the immunoSEQ multiplex PCR reads via MiXCR and lists one record per CDR3 protein. The sample consists of 170,000 or so distinct CDR3 sequences, approximately 95% of them appearing once. Sequenced material: CD8+ T cells from PBMCs. These receptors were obtained from a human donor with multiple sclerosis. The CDR3 runs from the conserved cysteine through the conserved F or W. Fields, in order: CDR3 length, D gene, V gene, J gene, clone size, CDR3 DNA, CDR3 protein. The D gene is left open where the match is weak. Rows give clone size only sometimes, using once, few, many, or a class for an expanded clone.

14	.	TRBV12-3/TRBV12-4	TRBJ2-5	few	TGTGCCAGCAGTTTATTGGCAGGGGAAGAGACCCAGTACTTC	CASSLLAGEETQYF
14	TRBD1	TRBV20-1	TRBJ1-5	once	TGCAGTGCTACTCCCAGGGGGAGCAATCAGCCCCAGCATTTT	CSATPRGSNQPQHF
15	TRBD2	TRBV20-1	TRBJ2-5	.	TGCAGTGCTAGAGGTCCGGGACTAGTTGTAGAGACCCAGTACTTC	CSARGPGLVVETQYF
13	.	TRBV18	TRBJ2-7	few	TGTGCCAGCTCACCGGGGTCCTACTACGAGCAGTACTTC	CASSPGSYYEQYF
14	.	TRBV9	TRBJ2-1	.	TGTGCCAGCAGCGCCGGGACTTCTTACTGGGAGCAGTTCTTC	CASSAGTSYWEQFF
15	TRBD1	TRBV7-9	TRBJ2-7	.	TGTGCCAGCACTCAGCCCGGGACAGGGGCCTACGAGCAGTACTTC	CASTQPGTGAYEQYF
15	.	TRBV20-1	TRBJ2-7	.	TGCAGTGCTAGAGACCCCATGGCAGACTCCTACGAGCAGTACTTC	CSARDPMADSYEQYF
14	.	TRBV27	TRBJ1-2	.	TGTGCCAGCAGTTTCGGGGCCGAGTTCTATGGCTACACCTTC	CASSFGAEFYGYTF
12	.	TRBV29-1	TRBJ1-1	.	TGCAGCTCGGGAGTCAAGGACACTGAAGCTTTCTTT	CSSGVKDTEAFF
12	.	TRBV2	TRBJ1-1	.	TGTGCCAGCACCAACTCTTACACTGAAGCTTTCTTT	CASTNSYTEAFF
13	.	TRBV12-3/TRBV12-4	TRBJ1-2	.	TGTGCCACCACTTCCCGCAGGGCGTTTGGCTACACCTTC	CATTSRRAFGYTF
15	.	TRBV5-1	TRBJ2-5	.	TGCGCCAGCAGCTTGGCCGGGGCCAGCCAAGAGACCCAGTACTTC	CASSLAGASQETQYF
15	TRBD1	TRBV2	TRBJ1-6	once	TGTGCCAGCAGTGATCCGACAGGGGGCTGGTCACCCCTCCACTTT	CASSDPTGGWSPLHF
14	TRBD1	TRBV7-3	TRBJ1-6	once	TGTGCCAGCAGGGAAACAGGGGGCAATTCACCCCTCCACTTT	CASRETGGNSPLHF
15	.	TRBV29-1	TRBJ1-2	.	TGCAGCGTTGAAGACAGGGTGGGCAAGAACTATGGCTACACCTTC	CSVEDRVGKNYGYTF
13	.	TRBV4-1	TRBJ1-1	.	TGCGCCAGCAGCCAGGGGGGTTTGGCTGAAGCTTTCTTT	CASSQGGLAEAFF
15	TRBD1	TRBV20-1	TRBJ1-6	.	TGCAGTGCTAGCCGACTCGGACAGGGTAATTCACCCCTCCACTTT	CSASRLGQGNSPLHF
16	.	TRBV12-3/TRBV12-4	TRBJ2-1	.	TGTGCCAGCAGTTTAAGGACGGCGGGCTCCTACAATGAGCAGTTCTTC	CASSLRTAGSYNEQFF
15	.	TRBV12-3/TRBV12-4	TRBJ1-2	once	TGTGCCAGCAGTCCGATCCAGGGGATTCTGTACGGCTACACCTTC	CASSPIQGILYGYTF
11	.	TRBV2	TRBJ2-7	.	TGTGCCAGCAGGTTCGGCGGCGAGCAGTACTTC	CASRFGGEQYF
14	.	TRBV20-1	TRBJ2-7	.	TGCAGTGCTAGAGGGACAGCGATACCCTACGAGCAGTACTTC	CSARGTAIPYEQYF
16	.	TRBV7-9	TRBJ2-1	.	TGTGCCAGCAGCCCCGAGGCCGGGGTTACCTACAATGAGCAGTTCTTC	CASSPEAGVTYNEQFF
18	.	TRBV6-5	TRBJ1-1	.	TGTGCCAGCAGTTACTCGGGGTCCAGGACCCCCGGGTTGACTGAAGCTTTCTTT	CASSYSGSRTPGLTEAFF
13	.	TRBV29-1	TRBJ2-7	.	TGCAGCGTTGAAAGGGACGGACCCTACGAGCAGTACTTC	CSVERDGPYEQYF
14	TRBD2	TRBV7-6	TRBJ2-4	once	TGTGCCAGCAGCAGCGGGAGCGCCAAAAACATTCAGTACTTC	CASSSGSAKNIQYF
16	.	TRBV27	TRBJ2-3	.	TGTGCCAGCAGTTCTTCCCTAGGTGAATGGGCAGATACGCAGTATTTT	CASSSSLGEWADTQYF
14	TRBD1	TRBV18	TRBJ2-1	.	TGTGCCAGCTCACCGGGACAGGGGCTGGATGAGCAGTTCTTC	CASSPGQGLDEQFF
13	.	TRBV15	TRBJ2-5	.	TGTGCCACCAGCACTCAGTCCCAAGAGACCCAGTACTTC	CATSTQSQETQYF
16	.	TRBV4-1	TRBJ2-7	.	TGCGCCAGCAGCCAAGATCATAGAGGACCGAGCTACGAGCAGTACTTC	CASSQDHRGPSYEQYF
11	.	TRBV27	TRBJ2-7	few	TGTGCCAGCAGTAGGGGCGTAGAGCAGTACTTC	CASSRGVEQYF
13	.	TRBV29-1	TRBJ2-7	few	TGCAGCGTTGCGCAGGGTTCCTCCTACGAGCAGTACTTC	CSVAQGSSYEQYF
15	.	TRBV15	TRBJ2-1	.	TGTGCCACCAGCAGAGAAGTTTCGTTGAGCAATGAGCAGTTCTTC	CATSREVSLSNEQFF
11	.	TRBV29-1	TRBJ1-2	.	TGCAGCGTTGTAACAGAAATGGGCTACACCTTC	CSVVTEMGYTF
16	.	TRBV20-1	TRBJ2-4	.	TGCAGTGCTAGAGATGGGCAGGTCTTGGCCAAAAACATTCAGTACTTC	CSARDGQVLAKNIQYF
13	TRBD1	TRBV7-2	TRBJ1-5	few	TGTGCCAGCAGCCCAGGGGGGATTCAGCCCCAGCATTTT	CASSPGGIQPQHF
13	.	TRBV12-3/TRBV12-4	TRBJ2-1	.	TGTGCCAGCAGTTTAGTAGTGGTTACTGAGCAGTTCTTC	CASSLVVVTEQFF
15	.	TRBV4-1	TRBJ2-7	.	TGCGCCAGCAGCCATTTGGACGGGTCCTCCTACGAGCAGTACTTC	CASSHLDGSSYEQYF
13	.	TRBV30	TRBJ1-1	.	TGTGCCTGGGTGCCCCGATTCGGCACTGAAGCTTTCTTT	CAWVPRFGTEAFF
13	.	TRBV7-9	TRBJ2-1	.	TGTGCCAGCAGCCCCCCATGGTTGAATGAGCAGTTCTTC	CASSPPWLNEQFF
15	TRBD2	TRBV9	TRBJ2-7	.	TGTGCCAGCAGCGTCTCTAGCGGGATTCTCTACGAGCAGTACTTC	CASSVSSGILYEQYF
14	.	TRBV27	TRBJ1-1	.	TGTGCCAGCAGCGAGACGTCAATGAACACTGAAGCTTTCTTT	CASSETSMNTEAFF